This T cell receptor (beta chain) was recorded in a study of CD8 T cells in ankylosing spondylitis. CDR1 LNHDA and CDR2 SQIVND come from the germline V gene (reference sequence). Trimming cost V 5 bases and J 1 base, with 9 bases left between them. This CDR3 comprises 14 residues. Concerning this clonotype itself: Antigen: not known.

5'-RACE, quantitative and with molecular barcodes, yielded the TCR beta libraries. TCRdb re-called the 5' RACE reads with MiXCR, one entry per CDR3 protein. The table has around 230,000 distinct CDR3 sequences, around 9.1% seen once. Study observations and caveats: Clones that were linked to disease were CD8+ and were relatively rare in peripheral blood. Apparently characteristic of ankylosing spondylitis blood was a TCR beta motif (eight highly homologous variants). Significant enrichment of disease-linked clones was reported in matched ankylosing spondylitis synovial fluid.

The sample taken for sequencing was blood, either unsorted or a sorted T cell fraction (not recorded which). The sequence was obtained from a male donor with ankylosing spondylitis or in good health (not recorded which). This chain connects TRBV19 to TRBJ1-5; no definite D call. CDR3 nucleotides: TGTGCCAGTAGTGGCAAAGCGAGCAATCAGCCCCAGCATTTT. Translating it yields CASSGKASNQPQHF.